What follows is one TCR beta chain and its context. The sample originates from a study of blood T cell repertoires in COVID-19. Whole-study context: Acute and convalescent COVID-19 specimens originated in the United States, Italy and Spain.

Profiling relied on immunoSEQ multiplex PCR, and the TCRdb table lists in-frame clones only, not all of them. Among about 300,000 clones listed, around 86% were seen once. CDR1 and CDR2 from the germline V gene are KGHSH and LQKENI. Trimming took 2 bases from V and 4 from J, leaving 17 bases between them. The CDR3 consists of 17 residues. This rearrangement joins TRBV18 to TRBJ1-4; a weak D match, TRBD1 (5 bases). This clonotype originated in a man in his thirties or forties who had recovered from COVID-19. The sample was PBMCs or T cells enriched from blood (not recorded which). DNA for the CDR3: TGTGCCAGCTCACCATCGTGGCAGGGAGGGTTTAATGAAAAACTGTTTTTT. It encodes CASSPSWQGGFNEKLFF.